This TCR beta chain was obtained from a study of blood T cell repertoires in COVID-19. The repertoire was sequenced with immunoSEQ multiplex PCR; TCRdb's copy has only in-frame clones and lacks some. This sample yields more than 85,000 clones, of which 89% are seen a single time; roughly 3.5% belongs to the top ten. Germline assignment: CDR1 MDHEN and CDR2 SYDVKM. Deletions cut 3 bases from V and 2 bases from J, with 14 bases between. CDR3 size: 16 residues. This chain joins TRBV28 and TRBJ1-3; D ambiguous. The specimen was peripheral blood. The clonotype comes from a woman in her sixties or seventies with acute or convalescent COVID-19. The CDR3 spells CASSFNGYETGNTIYF. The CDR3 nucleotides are TGTGCCAGCAGTTTCAACGGGTACGAGACTGGAAACACCATATATTTT.